This TCR beta chain was captured by sequencing in a study of a mutant IDH1 vaccine in newly diagnosed glioma. Whole-study context: Standard pretreatment was either radiotherapy, temozolomide, or, for most, radiochemotherapy with temozolomide.

This CDR3 region has 19 residues. J gave up 2 bases and V 2 bases, and 13 bases lay outside the gene matches. The germline CDR1 and CDR2 sequences are SEHNR and FQNEAQ (reference sequence). To note about this clone: What it binds is unknown.

Indicated time point: week 35, safety follow-up. Alongside topical imiquimod, each dose of vaccine comprised 300 ug of mutant IDH1 20-mer peptide. There were eight vaccinations for patients, given in weeks 1, 3, 5, 7, 11, 15, 19 and 23. Donor diagnoses consisted of new WHO grade 3 or 4 IDH1-mutant, ATRX-lost astrocytomas. Data came from immunoSEQ multiplex PCR; TCRdb stores just in-frame clones and leaves some out. The sample carries about 50,000 clones, over 65% recorded once. This specimen was PBMCs, taken from a glioma patient whose treatment included an IDH1 peptide vaccine. This receptor was obtained from a man aged 40-49 years with glioma. V gene TRBV7-9 combines with J gene TRBJ2-1; 9 bases fit TRBD1. CDR3 amino acids: CASSLRGPPGTGTYNEQFF. Written as DNA, the CDR3 is TGTGCCAGCAGCTTAAGGGGCCCTCCCGGGACAGGGACCTACAATGAGCAGTTCTTC.